Sequencing of this T cell receptor (beta chain) was carried out in a study of T cell clusters in autoimmune cytopenias. Study-level points and caveats: No experiment has yet validated the function of the T cell clusters defined in silico.

By frequency, this clonotype is medium-sized. Its antigen is still unknown. Some 38,000 genome equivalents of blood DNA were amplified for TRB. This CDR3 is 19 amino acids long. CDR1 is MNHEY, CDR2 SVGAGI, per germline. TRB rearrangements were amplified by touch-down multiplex PCR with mixed TRB-A/B primers. TCRdb reprocessed the multiplex PCR reads, keeping one entry per CDR3 protein, no DNA. The sample includes 5,000 to 6,500 distinct CDR3 sequences. The sample was also linked to a second study, of T cell repertoires in aging, cancer and after chemotherapy. This second study notes: Over several months to years, re-sampled healthy donor repertoires clearly shared clones. Untreated cancer patients had significantly lower blood TCR diversity than age-matched healthy donors. Loss of evenness, beyond lost richness, contributed to age-related TCR diversity decline in cancer patients.

The chain carries TRBV6-5 and TRBJ2-5; TCRdb lists TRBD2, though no DNA is available to test this call. The source material was peripheral blood. This sequence originates from a human donor in good health. CDR3 loop: CASSYSRGLAGVIQETQYF.